Detailed here is one TCR beta chain. What it recognizes is unknown. This record belongs to a study of T cells in Graves' hyperthyroidism and ophthalmopathy. Study-wide results and limits: In blood, most of the thyroid clonotypes expanded above 0.001 were also present.

It was considered stable Graves' hyperthyroidism when ophthalmopathy did not progress within 18 months. Uncontrolled infections, other autoimmune diseases, pregnancy or lactation led to exclusion of patients. Isolation of PBMCs was performed on approximately 10 ml fresh peripheral blood. What was amplified from RNA transcripts were TCR beta CDR3 regions. Researchers ran a first-round RT-PCR on the TCR CDR3 using the HTBI primer set. TCRdb re-derived calls from the multiplex PCR reads in MiXCR, one entry per CDR3 protein. This table has hundreds of thousands of distinct CDR3 sequences, less than 15% appearing once. The receptor's source is a young woman with Graves' hyperthyroidism. Specimen: blood.

CDR3: CASRGGTGLSYNEQFF. CDR3 DNA sequence: TGTGCCAGCAGAGGAGGGACGGGCCTCTCCTACAATGAGCAGTTCTTC. The rearrangement uses TRBV7-9 and TRBJ2-1, with a possible D match to TRBD2 (6 bases). CDR1 and CDR2 from the germline V gene are SEHNR and FQNEAQ (reference sequence). This CDR3 contains 16 residues. Deletions cut 6 bases from V and 0 bases from J, with 15 bases between.